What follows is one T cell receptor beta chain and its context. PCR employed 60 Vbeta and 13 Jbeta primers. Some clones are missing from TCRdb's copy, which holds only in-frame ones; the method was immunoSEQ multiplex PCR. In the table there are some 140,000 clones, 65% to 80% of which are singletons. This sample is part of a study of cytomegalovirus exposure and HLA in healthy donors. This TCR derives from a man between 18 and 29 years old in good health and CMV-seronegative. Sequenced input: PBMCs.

CDR3 sequence (DNA): TGTGCCAGCAGTCTCGGACTAGCGGGGGGAGGCACAGATACGCAGTATTTT. Residues: CASSLGLAGGGTDTQYF. V and J are TRBV2 and TRBJ2-3; TRBD2 matches 14 bases. CDR3 length equals 17 residues. Germline values: CDR1 SNHLY, CDR2 FYNNEI. V trimming: 5 bases; J trimming: 1 base; junction bases outside the gene matches: 5.